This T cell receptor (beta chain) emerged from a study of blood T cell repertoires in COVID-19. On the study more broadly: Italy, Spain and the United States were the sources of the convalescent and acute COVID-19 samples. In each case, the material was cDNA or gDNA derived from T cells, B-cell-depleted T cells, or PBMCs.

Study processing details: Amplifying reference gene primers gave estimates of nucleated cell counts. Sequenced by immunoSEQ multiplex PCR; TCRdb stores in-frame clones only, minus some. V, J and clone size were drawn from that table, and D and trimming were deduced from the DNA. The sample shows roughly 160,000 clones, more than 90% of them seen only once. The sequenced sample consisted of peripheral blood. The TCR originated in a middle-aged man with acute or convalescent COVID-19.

This CDR3 reads CAWSTGLEGSYEQYF. CDR3 sequence (DNA): TGTGCCTGGAGCACGGGACTCGAGGGTTCCTACGAGCAGTACTTC. The rearrangement joins TRBV30 to TRBJ2-7; the D gene is possibly TRBD2 (6 bases). CDR1 is GTSNPN, CDR2 SVGIG, per germline (reference sequence). V was trimmed by 3 bases and J by 1 base, leaving 16 bases between them. The CDR3 sequence is 15 residues long.